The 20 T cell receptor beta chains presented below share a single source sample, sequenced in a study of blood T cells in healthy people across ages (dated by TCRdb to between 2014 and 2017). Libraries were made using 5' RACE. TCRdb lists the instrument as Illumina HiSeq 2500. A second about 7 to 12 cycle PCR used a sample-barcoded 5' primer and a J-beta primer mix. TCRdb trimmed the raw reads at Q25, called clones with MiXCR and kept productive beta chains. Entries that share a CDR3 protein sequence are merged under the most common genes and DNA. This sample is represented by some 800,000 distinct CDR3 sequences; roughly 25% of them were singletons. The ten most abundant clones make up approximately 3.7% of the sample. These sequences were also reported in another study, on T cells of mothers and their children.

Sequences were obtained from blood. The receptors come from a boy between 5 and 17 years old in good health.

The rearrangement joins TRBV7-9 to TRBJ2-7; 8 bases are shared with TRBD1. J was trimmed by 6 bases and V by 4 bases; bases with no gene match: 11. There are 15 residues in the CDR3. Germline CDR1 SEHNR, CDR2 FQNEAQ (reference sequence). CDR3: CASSSTVDRASEQYF. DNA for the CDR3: TGTGCCAGCAGCTCTACCGTGGACAGGGCCTCCGAGCAGTACTTC.

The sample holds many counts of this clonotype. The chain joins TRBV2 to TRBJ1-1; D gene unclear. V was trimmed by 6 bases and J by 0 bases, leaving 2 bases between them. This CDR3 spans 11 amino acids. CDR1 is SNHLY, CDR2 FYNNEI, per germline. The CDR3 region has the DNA TGTGCCAGCAGCGTGAACACTGAAGCTTTCTTT. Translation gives CASSVNTEAFF.

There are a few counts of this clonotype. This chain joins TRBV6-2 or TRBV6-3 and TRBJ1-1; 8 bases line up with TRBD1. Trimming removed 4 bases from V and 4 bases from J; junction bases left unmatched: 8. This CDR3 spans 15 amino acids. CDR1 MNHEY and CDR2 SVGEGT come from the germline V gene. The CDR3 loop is CASSSSGGWSTEAFF. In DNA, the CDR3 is TGTGCCAGCAGTTCCTCAGGGGGCTGGAGCACTGAAGCTTTCTTT.

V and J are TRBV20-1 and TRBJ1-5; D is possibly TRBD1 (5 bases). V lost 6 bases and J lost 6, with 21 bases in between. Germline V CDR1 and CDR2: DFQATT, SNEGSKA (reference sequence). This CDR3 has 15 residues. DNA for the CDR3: TGCAGTGCCTGGATGGAGGGGAGTAGAGGTCAGCCCCAGCATTTT. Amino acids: CSAWMEGSRGQPQHF.

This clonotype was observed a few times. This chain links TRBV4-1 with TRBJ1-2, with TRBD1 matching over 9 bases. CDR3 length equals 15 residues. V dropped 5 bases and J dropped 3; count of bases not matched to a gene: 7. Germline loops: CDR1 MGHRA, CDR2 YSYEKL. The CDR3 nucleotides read TGCGCCAGCAGCTTTCGACAGGGGGACGACTATGGCTACACCTTC. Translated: CASSFRQGDDYGYTF.

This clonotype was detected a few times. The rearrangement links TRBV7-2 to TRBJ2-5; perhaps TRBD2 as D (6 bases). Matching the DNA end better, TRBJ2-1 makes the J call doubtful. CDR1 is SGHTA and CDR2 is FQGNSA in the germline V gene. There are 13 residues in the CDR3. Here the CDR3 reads CASSLRRGNEQFF. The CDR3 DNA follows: TGTGCCAGCAGCTTACGACGGGGGAATGAGCAGTTCTTC.

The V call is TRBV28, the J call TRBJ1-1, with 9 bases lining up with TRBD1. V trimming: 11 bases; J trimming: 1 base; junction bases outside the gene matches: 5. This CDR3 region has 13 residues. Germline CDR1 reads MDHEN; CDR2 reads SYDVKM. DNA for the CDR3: TGTGCCGCGGGACAGGGCGGGAACACTGAAGCTTTCTTT. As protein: CAAGQGGNTEAFF.

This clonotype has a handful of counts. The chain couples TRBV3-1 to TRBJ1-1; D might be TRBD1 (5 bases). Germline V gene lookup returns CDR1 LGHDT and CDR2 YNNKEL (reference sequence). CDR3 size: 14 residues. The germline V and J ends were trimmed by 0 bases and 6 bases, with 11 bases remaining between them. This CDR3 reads CASSQDKQGAEAFF. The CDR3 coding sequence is TGTGCCAGCAGCCAAGATAAGCAGGGTGCTGAAGCTTTCTTT. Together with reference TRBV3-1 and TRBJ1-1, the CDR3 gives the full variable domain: DTAVSQTPKYLVTQMGNDKSIKCEQNLGHDTMYWYKQDSKKFLKIMFSYNNKELIINETVPNRFSPKSPDKAHLNLHINSLELGDSAVYFCASSQDKQGAEAFFGQGTRLTVV.

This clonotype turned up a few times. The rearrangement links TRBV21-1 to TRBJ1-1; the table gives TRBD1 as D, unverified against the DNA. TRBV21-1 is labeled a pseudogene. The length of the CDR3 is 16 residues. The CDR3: CASTPPGAPGHTEAFF. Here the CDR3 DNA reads TGTGCCAGCACCCCTCCGGGTGCGCCGGGACATACTGAAGCTTTCTTT.

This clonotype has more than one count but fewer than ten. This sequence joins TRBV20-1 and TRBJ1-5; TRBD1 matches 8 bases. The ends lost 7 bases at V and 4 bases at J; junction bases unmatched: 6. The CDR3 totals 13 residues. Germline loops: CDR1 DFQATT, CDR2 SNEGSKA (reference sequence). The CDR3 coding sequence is TGCAGTGGTGGAAGGGACAGGAATCAGCCCCAGCATTTT. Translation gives CSGGRDRNQPQHF.

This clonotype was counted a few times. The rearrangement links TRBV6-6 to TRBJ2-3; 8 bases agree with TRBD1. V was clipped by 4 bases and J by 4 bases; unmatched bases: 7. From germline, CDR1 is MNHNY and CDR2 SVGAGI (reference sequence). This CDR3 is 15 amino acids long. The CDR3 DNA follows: TGTGCCAGCAGTTTACAGGGGGGCAAGGCAGATACGCAGTATTTT. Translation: CASSLQGGKADTQYF.

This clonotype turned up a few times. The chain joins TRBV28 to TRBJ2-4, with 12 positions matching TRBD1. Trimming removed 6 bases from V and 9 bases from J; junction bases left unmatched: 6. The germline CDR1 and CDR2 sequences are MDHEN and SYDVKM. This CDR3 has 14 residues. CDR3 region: CASRPGQGAGIQYF. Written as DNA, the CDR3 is TGTGCCAGCAGACCGGGACAGGGGGCAGGCATTCAGTACTTC. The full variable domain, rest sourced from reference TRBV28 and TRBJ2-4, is DVKVTQSSRYLVKRTGEKVFLECVQDMDHENMFWYRQDPGLGLRLIYFSYDVKMKEKGDIPEGYSVSREKKERFSLILESASTNQTSMYLCASRPGQGAGIQYFGAGTRLSVL.

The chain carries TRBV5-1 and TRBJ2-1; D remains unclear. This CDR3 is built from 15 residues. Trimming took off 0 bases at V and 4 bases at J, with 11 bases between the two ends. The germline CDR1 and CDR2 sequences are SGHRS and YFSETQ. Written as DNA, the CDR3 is TGCGCCAGCAGCTTGGGGGCAGGCTATTACAATGAGCAGTTCTTC. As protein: CASSLGAGYYNEQFF.

The CDR3 DNA follows: TGTGCCAGCAGTCCGACAGGCCCCGGCGGCGAGCAGTACTTC. This codes for CASSPTGPGGEQYF. The chain carries TRBV28 and TRBJ2-7; a possible D gene is TRBD1 (6 bases). V was trimmed by 5 bases and J by 6 bases, leaving 17 bases between them. CDR1 and CDR2 from the germline V gene are MDHEN and SYDVKM. The CDR3 is 14 residues long.

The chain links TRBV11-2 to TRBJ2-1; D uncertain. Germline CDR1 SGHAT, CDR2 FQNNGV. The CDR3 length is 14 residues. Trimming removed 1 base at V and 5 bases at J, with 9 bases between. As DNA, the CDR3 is TGTGCCAGCAGCTTAGGCCTAAAGAACAATGAGCAGTTCTTC. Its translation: CASSLGLKNNEQFF.

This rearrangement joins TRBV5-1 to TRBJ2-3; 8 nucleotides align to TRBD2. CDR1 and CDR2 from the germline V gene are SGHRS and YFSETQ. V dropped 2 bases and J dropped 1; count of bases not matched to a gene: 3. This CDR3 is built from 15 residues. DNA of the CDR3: TGCGCCAGCAGCTTACTAGCGGAGGGCACAGATACGCAGTATTTT. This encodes CASSLLAEGTDTQYF.

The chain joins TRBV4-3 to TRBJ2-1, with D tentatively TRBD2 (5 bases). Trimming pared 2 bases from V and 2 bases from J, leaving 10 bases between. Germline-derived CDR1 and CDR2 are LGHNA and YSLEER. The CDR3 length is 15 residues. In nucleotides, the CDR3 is TGCGCCAGCAGCCAAAGGAAACTAGCCTACAATGAGCAGTTCTTC. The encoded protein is CASSQRKLAYNEQFF.

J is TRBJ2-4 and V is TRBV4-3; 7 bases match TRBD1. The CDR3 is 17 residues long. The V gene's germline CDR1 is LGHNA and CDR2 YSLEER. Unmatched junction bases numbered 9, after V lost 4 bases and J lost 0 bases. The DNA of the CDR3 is TGCGCCAGCAGCCCGGGGACAGCCGACCTAGCCAAAAACATTCAGTACTTC. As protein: CASSPGTADLAKNIQYF.

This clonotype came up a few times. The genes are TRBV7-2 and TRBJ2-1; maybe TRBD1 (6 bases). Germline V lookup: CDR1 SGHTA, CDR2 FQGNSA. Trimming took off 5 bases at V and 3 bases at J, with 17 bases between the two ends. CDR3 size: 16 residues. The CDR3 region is CASSAYRAFGYNEQFF. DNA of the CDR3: TGTGCCAGCAGCGCATACAGGGCATTTGGCTACAATGAGCAGTTCTTC.

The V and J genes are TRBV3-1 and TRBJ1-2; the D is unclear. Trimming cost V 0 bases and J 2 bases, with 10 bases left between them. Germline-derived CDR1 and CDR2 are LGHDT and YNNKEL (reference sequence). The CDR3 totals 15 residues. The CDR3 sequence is CASSQDRNGNYGYTF. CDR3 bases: TGTGCCAGCAGCCAAGATCGGAACGGCAACTATGGCTACACCTTC.